This is a list of T cell receptor beta chains from one sample in a study of radiotherapy plus CTLA-4 blockade in lung cancer. The protocol was immunoSEQ multiplex PCR, while the TCRdb copy is restricted to in-frame clones and leaves out a portion. The sample records 90,000 to 100,000 clones, roughly 74% being singletons. The specimen comprised peripheral blood, sampled from a patient treated with radiotherapy plus ipilimumab. These receptors all stem from a human donor with non-small cell lung cancer who had a partial response to radiotherapy plus ipilimumab. Some clones in this sample may be carry-over from other donors' samples. Each CDR3 is given with its conserved first and last residue. A D gene is named only where the DNA matches it firmly. Not all rows give a size; the values are once, few, many and, for expanded clones, a class.

v_call: TRBV7-7; d_call: TRBD2; j_call: TRBJ2-2; clone_size: NA; cdr3_aa: CASSGGGGPNTGELFF; cdr3_nt: TGTGCCAGCAGCGGCGGCGGGGGACCTAACACCGGGGAGCTGTTTTTT
v_call: TRBV29-1; d_call: NA; j_call: TRBJ2-1; clone_size: NA; cdr3_aa: CSAYRDINEQFF; cdr3_nt: TGCAGCGCTTACCGGGACATTAATGAGCAGTTCTTC
v_call: TRBV7-6; d_call: TRBD2; j_call: TRBJ2-2; clone_size: once; cdr3_aa: CASSFRTSGNTGELFF; cdr3_nt: TGTGCCAGCAGCTTCCGGACTAGCGGGAACACCGGGGAGCTGTTTTTT
v_call: TRBV28; d_call: NA; j_call: TRBJ2-5; clone_size: medium-sized; cdr3_aa: CASSSETQYF; cdr3_nt: TGTGCCAGCAGTAGCGAGACCCAGTACTTC
v_call: TRBV9; d_call: TRBD2; j_call: TRBJ2-3; clone_size: NA; cdr3_aa: CASSVGNLAGVWTDTQYF; cdr3_nt: TGTGCCAGCAGCGTAGGTAACCTAGCGGGAGTATGGACAGATACGCAGTATTTT
v_call: TRBV7-9; d_call: TRBD2; j_call: TRBJ2-1; clone_size: NA; cdr3_aa: CASSLSRASGSDEQFF; cdr3_nt: TGTGCCAGCAGCTTATCCCGGGCTAGCGGGAGCGATGAGCAGTTCTTC
v_call: TRBV11-3; d_call: NA; j_call: TRBJ2-2; clone_size: NA; cdr3_aa: CASSLDQGGELFF; cdr3_nt: TGTGCCAGCAGCTTAGACCAGGGAGGGGAGCTGTTTTTT
v_call: TRBV28; d_call: TRBD2; j_call: TRBJ2-1; clone_size: few; cdr3_aa: CASSRPGGGGNEQFF; cdr3_nt: TGTGCCAGCAGCCGACCGGGCGGGGGGGGCAATGAGCAGTTCTTC
v_call: TRBV4-3; d_call: TRBD1; j_call: TRBJ2-1; clone_size: NA; cdr3_aa: CASSQDRGQGWNEQFF; cdr3_nt: TGCGCCAGCAGCCAAGATAGGGGACAGGGGTGGAATGAGCAGTTCTTC
v_call: TRBV30; d_call: TRBD1; j_call: TRBJ2-3; clone_size: NA; cdr3_aa: CAWRHRDRALLHSTDTQYF; cdr3_nt: TGTGCCTGGAGGCACCGGGACAGGGCTCTCTTGCATAGCACAGATACGCAGTATTTT
v_call: TRBV7-7; d_call: NA; j_call: TRBJ2-1; clone_size: once; cdr3_aa: CASSRRLVGSGNEQFF; cdr3_nt: TGTGCCAGCAGCCGCCGACTAGTAGGGTCCGGCAATGAGCAGTTCTTC
v_call: TRBV6-6; d_call: TRBD2; j_call: TRBJ2-7; clone_size: many; cdr3_aa: CASSLLGGTYEQYF; cdr3_nt: TGTGCCAGCAGTCTGCTGGGGGGGACCTACGAGCAGTACTTC
v_call: TRBV4-3; d_call: TRBD1; j_call: TRBJ2-5; clone_size: NA; cdr3_aa: CASSQDFGQGKETQYF; cdr3_nt: TGCGCCAGCAGCCAAGATTTTGGACAGGGTAAAGAGACCCAGTACTTC
v_call: TRBV29-1; d_call: NA; j_call: TRBJ2-7; clone_size: NA; cdr3_aa: CSVVVAGTYEQYF; cdr3_nt: TGCAGCGTTGTAGTGGCGGGGACCTACGAGCAGTACTTC
v_call: TRBV5-8; d_call: NA; j_call: TRBJ1-2; clone_size: NA; cdr3_aa: CASSFSTDGYTF; cdr3_nt: TGTGCCAGCAGCTTTTCGACAGATGGCTACACCTTC
v_call: TRBV7-6; d_call: NA; j_call: TRBJ2-2; clone_size: few; cdr3_aa: CASSPRNLNTGELFF; cdr3_nt: TGTGCCAGCAGCCCTAGAAATCTCAACACCGGGGAGCTGTTTTTT
v_call: TRBV7-2; d_call: NA; j_call: TRBJ1-2; clone_size: NA; cdr3_aa: CASSATFGGCTF; cdr3_nt: TGTGCCAGCAGCGCTACATTCGGAGGCTGCACCTTC
v_call: TRBV28; d_call: TRBD2; j_call: TRBJ2-7; clone_size: NA; cdr3_aa: CASRLAGGHEQYF; cdr3_nt: TGTGCCAGCAGATTAGCGGGAGGCCACGAGCAGTACTTC
v_call: TRBV2; d_call: NA; j_call: TRBJ2-7; clone_size: NA; cdr3_aa: CASRGDFVFYEQYF; cdr3_nt: TGTGCCAGCAGAGGGGACTTTGTTTTCTACGAGCAGTACTTC
v_call: TRBV19; d_call: NA; j_call: TRBJ2-6; clone_size: NA; cdr3_aa: CASSLMTGSSGANVLTF; cdr3_nt: TGTGCCAGTAGTCTAATGACAGGAAGCTCTGGGGCCAACGTCCTGACTTTC
v_call: TRBV7-9; d_call: TRBD2; j_call: TRBJ2-3; clone_size: NA; cdr3_aa: CASSRRTSGSTDTQYF; cdr3_nt: TGTGCCAGCAGCCGCCGGACTAGCGGAAGCACAGATACGCAGTATTTT
v_call: TRBV11-3; d_call: NA; j_call: TRBJ2-7; clone_size: NA; cdr3_aa: CASSAVRGTYEQYF; cdr3_nt: TGTGCCAGCTCCGCAGTTCGCGGGACCTACGAGCAGTACTTC
v_call: TRBV7-2; d_call: NA; j_call: TRBJ2-1; clone_size: NA; cdr3_aa: CASSPSGAGVYNEQFF; cdr3_nt: TGTGCCAGCAGTCCTTCAGGAGCGGGTGTTTACAATGAGCAGTTCTTC
v_call: TRBV6-6; d_call: TRBD2; j_call: TRBJ2-3; clone_size: few; cdr3_aa: CASTERGAADTQYF; cdr3_nt: TGTGCCAGCACCGAGCGGGGGGCGGCAGATACGCAGTATTTT
v_call: TRBV19; d_call: NA; j_call: TRBJ2-1; clone_size: NA; cdr3_aa: CASSIDPVAIQFF; cdr3_nt: TGTGCCAGTAGTATAGACCCCGTCGCGATTCAGTTCTTC
v_call: TRBV5-4; d_call: NA; j_call: TRBJ1-2; clone_size: NA; cdr3_aa: CASSIGQRSLYGYTF; cdr3_nt: TGTGCCAGCAGCATAGGACAGCGTTCTCTCTATGGCTACACCTTC
v_call: TRBV7-6; d_call: TRBD1; j_call: TRBJ1-4; clone_size: NA; cdr3_aa: CASSWTGGHEKLFF; cdr3_nt: TGTGCCAGCAGCTGGACAGGGGGCCACGAAAAACTGTTTTTT
v_call: TRBV6-6; d_call: NA; j_call: TRBJ1-1; clone_size: NA; cdr3_aa: CASSYEVGTEAFF; cdr3_nt: TGTGCCAGCAGTTACGAGGTCGGCACTGAAGCTTTCTTT
v_call: TRBV7-9; d_call: NA; j_call: TRBJ1-4; clone_size: few; cdr3_aa: CASVSRVWEKLFF; cdr3_nt: TGTGCCAGCGTGTCCAGGGTGTGGGAAAAACTGTTTTTT
v_call: TRBV5-1; d_call: TRBD1; j_call: TRBJ1-6; clone_size: NA; cdr3_aa: CASSPSDREGSPLHF; cdr3_nt: TGCGCCAGCAGCCCGAGCGACAGGGAAGGTTCACCCCTCCACTTT
v_call: TRBV5-1; d_call: TRBD2; j_call: TRBJ2-1; clone_size: once; cdr3_aa: CASSILAGGPRYNEQFF; cdr3_nt: TGCGCCAGCAGCATACTAGCGGGAGGGCCCCGCTACAATGAGCAGTTCTTC
v_call: TRBV30; d_call: NA; j_call: TRBJ2-1; clone_size: NA; cdr3_aa: CAWRPDSGSYNEQFF; cdr3_nt: TGTGCCTGGAGACCTGATAGCGGAAGCTACAATGAGCAGTTCTTC
v_call: TRBV6-1; d_call: NA; j_call: TRBJ1-3; clone_size: NA; cdr3_aa: CASSVGGQIGNTIYF; cdr3_nt: TGTGCCAGCAGTGTCGGCGGACAGATTGGAAACACCATATATTTT
v_call: TRBV7-7; d_call: TRBD2; j_call: TRBJ2-5; clone_size: NA; cdr3_aa: CASSSTGLAFETQYF; cdr3_nt: TGTGCCAGCAGCTCTACGGGACTAGCGTTCGAGACCCAGTACTTC
v_call: TRBV9; d_call: TRBD2; j_call: TRBJ2-7; clone_size: once; cdr3_aa: CASSLGLEISYEQYF; cdr3_nt: TGTGCCAGCAGCCTCGGACTAGAGATCTCCTACGAGCAGTACTTC
v_call: TRBV28; d_call: TRBD1; j_call: TRBJ1-5; clone_size: NA; cdr3_aa: CASSLGRGVNQPQHF; cdr3_nt: TGTGCCAGCAGTTTAGGCAGGGGGGTCAATCAGCCCCAGCATTTT
v_call: TRBV28; d_call: NA; j_call: TRBJ1-4; clone_size: NA; cdr3_aa: CASSSRWSRWATNEKLFF; cdr3_nt: TGTGCCAGCAGTTCCAGATGGAGCCGGTGGGCAACTAATGAAAAACTGTTTTTT
v_call: TRBV10-1; d_call: TRBD1; j_call: TRBJ1-1; clone_size: NA; cdr3_aa: CASARGLNTEAFF; cdr3_nt: TGCGCCAGCGCCAGGGGGCTAAACACTGAAGCTTTCTTT
v_call: TRBV18; d_call: NA; j_call: TRBJ2-3; clone_size: NA; cdr3_aa: CASSPPTGTDTQYF; cdr3_nt: TGTGCCAGCTCACCACCGACTGGCACTGATACGCAGTATTTT
v_call: TRBV6-1; d_call: TRBD2; j_call: TRBJ2-3; clone_size: NA; cdr3_aa: CASTEGGLAGPVTQYF; cdr3_nt: TGTGCCAGCACTGAAGGGGGACTAGCGGGTCCCGTGACGCAGTATTTT